The clone carrying this T cell receptor (beta chain) was detected once. Blood sampling took place at baseline, cycle 4 day 1, and cycle 7 day 1. Here immunoSEQ multiplex PCR was the method, and the copy in TCRdb shows in-frame clones only, minus some. The table lists tens of thousands of clones, around 90% of them singletons. The data belong to a study of OX40 agonist ivuxolimab in advanced cancers. This CDR3 has 16 amino acids. Germline CDR1 SNHLY, CDR2 FYNNEI. V shed 5 bases, J shed 0 bases, and the junction held 5 bases outside the gene matches. V is TRBV2 and J is TRBJ1-5; TRBD1 matches 9 bases. Source: CD4+ or CD8+ T cells sorted from blood, taken in a trial of the OX40 agonist ivuxolimab. This clonotype was sampled from an adult with an advanced solid tumor such as melanoma, head and neck, liver or kidney cancer. CDR3 sequence: CASSSGTGFSNQPQHF. CDR3 DNA: TGTGCCAGCAGTTCCGGGACAGGGTTTAGCAATCAGCCCCAGCATTTT.